This T cell receptor beta chain was observed in a study of cytomegalovirus exposure and HLA in healthy donors. General study results and limits: The authors assumed roughly uniform sequencing depth across donors for presence/absence analyses.

The PCR made use of 60 Vbeta and 13 Jbeta primers. Data came from immunoSEQ multiplex PCR; TCRdb stores just in-frame clones and leaves some out. The sample features approximately 51,000 clones, with 25% to 30% in its top ten. Notes on this clone: Antigen specificity is unknown.

The CDR3 length is 12 residues. Germline CDR1 SQVTM, CDR2 ANQGSEA. V was trimmed by 8 bases and J by 0 bases, leaving 7 bases between them. The sequence was obtained from a middle-aged man in good health and CMV-seropositive. Sequenced: PBMCs. The chain has TRBV29-1 and TRBJ1-4, with unresolved D. This chain's CDR3 is CSPGATNEKLFF. The CDR3, as DNA: TGCAGCCCCGGGGCAACTAATGAAAAACTGTTTTTT.